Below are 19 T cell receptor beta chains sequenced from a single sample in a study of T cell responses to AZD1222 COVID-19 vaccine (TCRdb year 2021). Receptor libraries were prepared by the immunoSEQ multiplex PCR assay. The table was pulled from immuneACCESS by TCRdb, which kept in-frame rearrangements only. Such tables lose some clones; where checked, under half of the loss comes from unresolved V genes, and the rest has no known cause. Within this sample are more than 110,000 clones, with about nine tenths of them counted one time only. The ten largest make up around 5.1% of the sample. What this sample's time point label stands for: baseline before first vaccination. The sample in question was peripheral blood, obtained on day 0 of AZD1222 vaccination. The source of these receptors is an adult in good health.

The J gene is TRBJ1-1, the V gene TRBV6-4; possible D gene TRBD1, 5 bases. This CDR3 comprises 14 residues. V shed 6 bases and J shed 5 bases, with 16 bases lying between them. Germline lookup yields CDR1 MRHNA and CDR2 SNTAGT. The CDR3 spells CASSLHQGETEAFF. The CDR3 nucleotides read TGTGCCAGCAGCCTCCATCAGGGTGAAACTGAAGCTTTCTTT.

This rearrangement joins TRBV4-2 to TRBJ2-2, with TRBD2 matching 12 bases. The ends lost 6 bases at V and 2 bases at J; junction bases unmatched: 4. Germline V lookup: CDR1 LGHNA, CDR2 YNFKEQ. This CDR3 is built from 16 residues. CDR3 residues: CASRVLAGGNTGELFF. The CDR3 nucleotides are TGTGCCAGCAGGGTACTAGCGGGGGGAAACACCGGGGAGCTGTTTTTT.

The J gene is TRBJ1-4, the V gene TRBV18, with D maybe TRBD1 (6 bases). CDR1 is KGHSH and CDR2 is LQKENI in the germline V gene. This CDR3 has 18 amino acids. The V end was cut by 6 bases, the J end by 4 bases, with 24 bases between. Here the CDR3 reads CASSSMQGTPVNNEKLFF. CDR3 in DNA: TGTGCCAGCTCCTCAATGCAGGGGACACCAGTTAATAATGAAAAACTGTTTTTT.

DNA for the CDR3: TGTGCCAGCAGTTTATCCTCCCAGGGCAATGAGCAGTTCTTC. Its protein product is CASSLSSQGNEQFF. The gene calls are TRBV6-5 and TRBJ2-1; weak D call: TRBD1 (5 bases). Germline loops: CDR1 MNHEY, CDR2 SVGAGI. V shed 4 bases and J shed 6 bases, with 13 bases lying between them. The CDR3 spans 14 residues.

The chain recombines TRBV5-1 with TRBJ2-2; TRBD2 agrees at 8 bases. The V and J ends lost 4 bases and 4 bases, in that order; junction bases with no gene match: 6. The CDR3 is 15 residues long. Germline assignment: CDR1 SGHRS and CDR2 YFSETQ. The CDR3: CASSRSGISTGELFF. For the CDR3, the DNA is TGCGCCAGCAGCCGTAGCGGGATTTCCACCGGGGAGCTGTTTTTT.

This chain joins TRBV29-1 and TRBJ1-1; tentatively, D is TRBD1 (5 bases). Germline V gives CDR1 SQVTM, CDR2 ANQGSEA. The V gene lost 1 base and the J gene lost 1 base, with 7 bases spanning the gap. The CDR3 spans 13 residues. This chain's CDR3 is CSVEVGGNTEAFF. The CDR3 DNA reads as TGCAGCGTTGAAGTTGGGGGGAACACTGAAGCTTTCTTT.

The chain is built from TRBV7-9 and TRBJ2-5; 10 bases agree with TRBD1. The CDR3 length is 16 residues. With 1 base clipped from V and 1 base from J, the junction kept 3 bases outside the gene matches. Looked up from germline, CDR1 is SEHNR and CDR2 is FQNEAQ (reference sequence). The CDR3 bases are TGTGCCAGCAGCTTAGGGGACAGGGGACTCCAAGAGACCCAGTACTTC. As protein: CASSLGDRGLQETQYF.

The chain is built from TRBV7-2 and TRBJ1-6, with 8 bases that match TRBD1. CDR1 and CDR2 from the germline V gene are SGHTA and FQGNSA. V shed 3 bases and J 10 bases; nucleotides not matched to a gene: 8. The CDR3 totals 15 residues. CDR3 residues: CASSFRDRQGSPLHF. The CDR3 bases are TGTGCCAGCAGCTTCCGGGACAGGCAAGGATCACCCCTCCACTTT.

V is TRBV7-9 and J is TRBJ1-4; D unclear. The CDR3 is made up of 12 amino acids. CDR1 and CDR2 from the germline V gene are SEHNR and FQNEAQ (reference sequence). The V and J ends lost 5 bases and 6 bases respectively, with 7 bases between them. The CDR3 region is CASSPMHEKLFF. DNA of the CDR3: TGTGCCAGCAGCCCCATGCATGAAAAACTGTTTTTT.

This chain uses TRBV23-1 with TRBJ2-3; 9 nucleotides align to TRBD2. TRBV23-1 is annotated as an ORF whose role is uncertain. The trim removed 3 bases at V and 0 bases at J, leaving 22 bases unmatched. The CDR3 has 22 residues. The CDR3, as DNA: TGCGCCAGCAGTCAGGAGGGAGGCGGGCTAGCGGGACTTATTTATAGCACAGATACGCAGTATTTT. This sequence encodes CASSQEGGGLAGLIYSTDTQYF.

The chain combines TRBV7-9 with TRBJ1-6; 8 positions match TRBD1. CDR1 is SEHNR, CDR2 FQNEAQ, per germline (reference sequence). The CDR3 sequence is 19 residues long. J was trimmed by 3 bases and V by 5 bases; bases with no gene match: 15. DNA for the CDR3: TGTGCCAGCAGCCACGACTGGGACAGGTGGAACTACTATAATTCACCCCTCCACTTT. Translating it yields CASSHDWDRWNYYNSPLHF.

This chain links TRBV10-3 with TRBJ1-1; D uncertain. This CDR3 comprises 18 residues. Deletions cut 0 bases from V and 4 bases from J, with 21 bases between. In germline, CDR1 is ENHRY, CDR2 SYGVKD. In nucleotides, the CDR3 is TGTGCCATCAGTGAGTCGCCCTCAAGTGTTTTAGTTAGCACTGAAGCTTTCTTT. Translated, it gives CAISESPSSVLVSTEAFF.

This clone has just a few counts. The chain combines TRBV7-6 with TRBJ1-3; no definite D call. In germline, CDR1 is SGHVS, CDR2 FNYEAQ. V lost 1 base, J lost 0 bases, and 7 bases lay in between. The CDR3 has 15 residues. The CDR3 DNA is TGTGCCAGCAGCTTAGAGCACATCTCTGGAAACACCATATATTTT. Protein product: CASSLEHISGNTIYF.

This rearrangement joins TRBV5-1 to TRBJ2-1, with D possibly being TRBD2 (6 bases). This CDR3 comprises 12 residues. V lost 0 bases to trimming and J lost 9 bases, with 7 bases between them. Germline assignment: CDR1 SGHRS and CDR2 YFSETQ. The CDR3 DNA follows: TGCGCCAGCAGCTTGGCCGGGAGTGAGCAGTTCTTC. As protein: CASSLAGSEQFF.

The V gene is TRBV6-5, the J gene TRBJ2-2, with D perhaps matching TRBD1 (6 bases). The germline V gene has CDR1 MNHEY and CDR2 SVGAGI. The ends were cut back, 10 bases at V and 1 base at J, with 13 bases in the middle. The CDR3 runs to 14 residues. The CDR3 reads CAIERQENTGELFF. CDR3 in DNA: TGTGCCATCGAACGACAGGAGAACACCGGGGAGCTGTTTTTT.

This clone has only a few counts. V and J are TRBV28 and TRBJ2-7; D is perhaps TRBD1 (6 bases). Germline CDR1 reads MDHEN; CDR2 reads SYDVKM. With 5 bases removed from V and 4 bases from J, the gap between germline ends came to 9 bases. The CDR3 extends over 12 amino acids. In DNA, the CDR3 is TGTGCCAGCAGTGGAGACAGGTACGAGCAGTACTTC. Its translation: CASSGDRYEQYF.

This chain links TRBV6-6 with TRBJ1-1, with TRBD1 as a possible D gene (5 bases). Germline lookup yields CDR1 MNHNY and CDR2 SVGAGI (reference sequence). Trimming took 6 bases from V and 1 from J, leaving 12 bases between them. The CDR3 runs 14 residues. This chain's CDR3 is CASSQGRTNTEAFF. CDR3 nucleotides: TGTGCCAGCAGCCAGGGACGGACGAACACTGAAGCTTTCTTT.

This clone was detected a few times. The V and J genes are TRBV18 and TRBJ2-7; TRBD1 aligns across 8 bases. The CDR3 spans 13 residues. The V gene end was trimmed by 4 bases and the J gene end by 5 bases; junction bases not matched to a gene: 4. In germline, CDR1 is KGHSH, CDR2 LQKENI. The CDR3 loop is CASSQDRGDEQYF. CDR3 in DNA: TGTGCCAGCTCACAAGACAGGGGCGACGAGCAGTACTTC.

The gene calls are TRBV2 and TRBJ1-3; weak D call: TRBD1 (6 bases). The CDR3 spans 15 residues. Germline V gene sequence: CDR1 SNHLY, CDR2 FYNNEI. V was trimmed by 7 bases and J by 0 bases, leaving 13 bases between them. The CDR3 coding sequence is TGTGCCAGCAAAAAGCTCAGGGGCTCTGGAAACACCATATATTTT. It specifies CASKKLRGSGNTIYF.